The entry below describes one T cell receptor beta chain. The antigen remains unidentified. The study reverse transcribed the entire isolated RNA, so it sequenced expressed TCRB transcripts. The table came from immunoSEQ multiplex PCR; TCRdb's copy has only in-frame clones and leaves some out. The sample contains around 500,000 clones, over 10% of which appear only once. The V and J ends lost 4 bases and 3 bases, in that order; junction bases with no gene match: 4. This CDR3 is built from 14 residues. CDR1 is SGHDN, CDR2 FVKESK, per germline. The record originates from a study of beta chain features in type 1 diabetes. Overall study results and limits: Across patients, naive, central memory and Treg TCRB repertoires exhibited apparently greater similarity than was observed across healthy donors.

Without exception, sorted populations had purity beyond 98%. Sequenced: naive CD4+ T cells from blood. This sequence joins TRBV14 and TRBJ2-7; the match to TRBD1 covers 9 bases. This sequence was found in a woman between 18 and 29 years old in good health. CDR3 DNA: TGTGCCAGCAGCCGCGGGACAGGGTTCTACGAGCAGTACTTC. It codes for CASSRGTGFYEQYF.